This entry concerns a single T cell receptor beta chain. V lost 2 bases to trimming and J lost 0 bases, with 11 bases between them. This CDR3 has 16 amino acids. Germline CDR1 MDHEN, CDR2 SYDVKM. This entry is derived from a study of blood T cell repertoires in COVID-19. Original processing methods: Reference gene primers were amplified, and this amplification served to estimate nucleated cell counts. Clones were sequenced by immunoSEQ multiplex PCR, and TCRdb holds only the in-frame ones, with some missing. V and J calls and clone size are given by that table; D and trimming were obtained from the DNA. Of more than 45,000 clones listed, about 87% were seen once; the top ten hold 6% to 6.5%.

The chain has TRBV28 and TRBJ1-5; D not resolved. The TCR comes from an older woman with COVID-19, enrolled during active disease. Specimen: peripheral blood. In nucleotides, the CDR3 is TGTGCCAGCAGTTTAAACCCAACGGGTAGCAATCAGCCCCAGCATTTT. Residues: CASSLNPTGSNQPQHF.